The T cell receptor beta chain under discussion was sequenced for a study of T cells in Graves' hyperthyroidism and ophthalmopathy. This clonotype was counted many times. V lost 3 bases, J lost 2 bases, and 5 bases lay in between. Germline loops: CDR1 SNHLY, CDR2 FYNNEI. The CDR3 totals 14 residues. Using RNA transcripts as the source, TCR beta CDR3 regions were amplified. TCR CDR3 underwent first-round RT-PCR with the HTBI primer set. MiXCR was run by TCRdb on the multiplex PCR reads, yielding one entry per CDR3 protein. In the table there are about 560,000 distinct CDR3 sequences, approximately 16% of which are singletons.

The chain uses TRBV2 and TRBJ2-6, with D possibly being TRBD1 or TRBD2 (5 bases each). Sequencing was carried out using blood. The clonotype originates from a young woman with Graves' hyperthyroidism. As DNA, the CDR3 is TGTGCCAGCAGTGAGGGGGCTGGGGCCAACGTCCTGACTTTC. The encoded protein is CASSEGAGANVLTF. Based on the CDR3 plus reference TRBV2 and TRBJ2-6, the full variable domain is EPEVTQTPSHQVTQMGQEVILRCVPISNHLYFYWYRQILGQKVEFLVSFYNNEISEKSEIFDDQFSVERPDGSNFTLKIRSTKLEDSAMYFCASSEGAGANVLTFGAGSRLTVL.